Below are 27 T cell receptor beta chains sequenced from a single sample in a study of regulatory T cells in long-lasting Graves disease. Building of the TCR beta libraries involved iRepertoire HTBI primers and Arm-PCR of CDR3 regions. TCRdb itself ran the multiplex PCR reads through MiXCR, one entry per CDR3 protein. The sample records some 470,000 distinct CDR3 sequences, roughly 21% being singletons. Indicated time point: persistent/refractory GD, antithyroid drugs over 5 years with positive TRAb. Preparation of the TCR library used RNA extracted from PBMCs. The specimen was peripheral blood mononuclear cells (PBMCs), collected when the disease was refractory, from a patient treated with antithyroid drugs. These receptors came from a female donor with Graves disease.

This clonotype was observed at least ten times. The V gene is TRBV28, the J gene TRBJ2-3; 7 positions agree with TRBD2. With V trimmed by 6 bases and J by 4 bases, 7 bases remained unmatched. The CDR3 sequence is 14 residues long. The V gene's germline CDR1 is MDHEN and CDR2 SYDVKM. The CDR3 region is CASSQRTSSDTQYF. In nucleotides, the CDR3 is TGTGCCAGCAGCCAGCGGACTAGTTCAGATACGCAGTATTTT.

The chain employs TRBV12-3 or TRBV12-4 and TRBJ2-7; D assignment may be TRBD1 or TRBD2 (6 bases each). This CDR3 comprises 13 residues. Trimming cost V 7 bases and J 7 bases, with 17 bases left between them. For the CDR3, the DNA is TGTGCCAGCACTGATTGGGGGGCGCGGGAGCAGTACTTC. It encodes CASTDWGAREQYF.

This clonotype was observed at least ten times. The chain carries TRBV28 and TRBJ2-4; D ambiguous. Germline lookup yields CDR1 MDHEN and CDR2 SYDVKM. Trimming took 6 bases from V and 4 from J, leaving 13 bases between them. The CDR3 consists of 14 residues. CDR3 DNA: TGTGCCAGCAGCCTAGAGGTACTAAAAAACATTCAGTACTTC. Encoded protein: CASSLEVLKNIQYF. Together with reference TRBV28 and TRBJ2-4, the CDR3 gives the full variable domain: DVKVTQSSRYLVKRTGEKVFLECVQDMDHENMFWYRQDPGLGLRLIYFSYDVKMKEKGDIPEGYSVSREKKERFSLILESASTNQTSMYLCASSLEVLKNIQYFGAGTRLSVL.

To note about this clonotype: A much larger clone lies a single base off, so this may be a read error. The chain joins TRBV28 to TRBJ1-5, with D tentatively TRBD1 (6 bases). This CDR3 is 15 amino acids long. Germline V lookup: CDR1 MDHEN, CDR2 SYDVKM. CDR3 residues: CAISLDRGLEQPQHF. DNA of the CDR3: TGTGCCATCAGTTTAGATCGGGGGCTGGAGCAGCCCCAGCATTTT.

CDR3 coding DNA: TGTGCCAGCAGTTACCCTCAGGAGCGAGCCACAGATACGCAGTATTTT. As protein: CASSYPQERATDTQYF. V gene TRBV6-2 or TRBV6-3 combines with J gene TRBJ2-3; D not resolved. Germline CDR1 and CDR2: MNHEY and SVGEGT. Trimming removed 2 bases from V and 2 bases from J, with 14 bases in between. The CDR3 spans 16 residues.

The chain combines TRBV20-1 with TRBJ1-2; 7 bases line up with TRBD1. V was pared by 1 base and J by 7 bases, with 6 bases of the junction left unmatched. The CDR3 loop spans 13 amino acids. Per the germline V gene, CDR1 is DFQATT and CDR2 is SNEGSKA (reference sequence). CDR3: CSARVEGASGYTF. CDR3 DNA: TGCAGTGCTAGAGTGGAGGGGGCAAGTGGCTACACCTTC.

This chain connects TRBV20-1 to TRBJ2-3; 9 bases are a match to TRBD2. The CDR3 has 16 residues. V shed 0 bases, J shed 8 bases, and the junction held 12 bases outside the gene matches. From germline, CDR1 is DFQATT and CDR2 SNEGSKA (reference sequence). The CDR3 coding sequence is TGCAGTGCTAGAGATTGGGGCCTAGCGGGATGGGGTACGCAGTATTTT. It specifies CSARDWGLAGWGTQYF.

This clonotype showed up many times. V gene TRBV11-2 combines with J gene TRBJ2-7, with D perhaps TRBD2 (5 bases). The CDR3 runs 14 residues. Germline lookup yields CDR1 SGHAT and CDR2 FQNNGV. Between the trimmed V and J ends, which lost 1 base and 7 bases, there was a span of 14 bases. CDR3 in DNA: TGTGCCAGCAGCTTAGGCGTTGGGGAGTGGGAGCAGTACTTC. Its protein product is CASSLGVGEWEQYF. Full variable domain (missing parts from reference TRBV11-2 and TRBJ2-7): EAGVAQSPRYKIIEKRQSVAFWCNPISGHATLYWYQQILGQGPKLLIQFQNNGVVDDSQLPKDRFSAERLKGVDSTLKIQPAKLEDSAVYLCASSLGVGEWEQYFGPGTRLTVT.

Points on this clonotype: A much larger clone is a single base away; this may be a read error. V gene TRBV20-1 combines with J gene TRBJ2-7; D is possibly TRBD1 or TRBD2 (5 bases each). The CDR3 extends over 13 amino acids. The V gene lost 5 bases and the J gene lost 6 bases, with 17 bases spanning the gap. Germline CDR1 reads DFQATT; CDR2 reads SNEGSKA (reference sequence). The CDR3: CSAARDPLSEQYF. In nucleotides, the CDR3 is TGCAGTGCTGCCCGGGACCCTCTTTCCGAGCAGTACTTC.

The sample holds a few counts of this clonotype. CDR3 loop: CASSESGGSPLHF. The CDR3 DNA reads TGTGCCAGCAGTGAATCGGGGGGTTCACCCCTCCACTTT. The chain joins TRBV25-1 to TRBJ1-6; D perhaps matches TRBD1 (5 bases). Trimming removed 1 base at V and 9 bases at J, with 7 bases between. Germline CDR1 reads MGHDK; CDR2 reads SYGVNS. This CDR3 contains 13 residues.

The J gene is TRBJ2-7, the V gene TRBV6-5; tentative D call: TRBD1 (6 bases). V lost 1 base and J 2 bases, leaving 12 bases between the germline ends. This CDR3 comprises 15 residues. Germline V CDR1 and CDR2: MNHEY, SVGAGI. The CDR3 DNA is TGTGCCAGCAGTTACTTAGGGACAAAGACCTACGAGCAGTACTTC. Its protein product is CASSYLGTKTYEQYF.

As regards this clonotype: A much larger clone differs from this one at a single base, so this may be a read error. This rearrangement joins TRBV7-3 to TRBJ1-1; the D gene is possibly TRBD1 (5 bases). This CDR3 comprises 13 residues. Germline lookup yields CDR1 SGHTA and CDR2 FQGTGA. In DNA form, the CDR3 reads TGTGCCAGCAGAGGGACGGAGTACACTGGAGCTTTCTTT. This sequence encodes CASRGTEYTGAFF.

This clonotype appeared many times. The rearrangement uses TRBV6-5 and TRBJ1-2; TRBD1 matches 11 bases. Trimming removed 0 bases from V and 0 bases from J; junction bases left unmatched: 9. This CDR3 is built from 19 residues. CDR1 and CDR2 (germline): MNHEY, SVGAGI. In DNA form, the CDR3 reads TGTGCCAGCAGTTACTCCCAACCAGGGACAGGGGGTACTAACTATGGCTACACCTTC. It codes for CASSYSQPGTGGTNYGYTF.

This clonotype was detected many times. The rearrangement uses TRBV6-2 or TRBV6-3 and TRBJ1-2; D is perhaps TRBD1 (5 bases). V was trimmed by 6 bases and J by 2 bases, leaving 10 bases between them. From germline, CDR1 is MNHEY and CDR2 SVGEGT. The CDR3 is made up of 13 amino acids. The CDR3 region has the DNA TGTGCCAGCAGCCAGGGACCGAACTATGGCTACACCTTC. This sequence encodes CASSQGPNYGYTF.

Many counts were recorded for this clonotype. The genes are TRBV2 and TRBJ1-1; tentative D call: TRBD1 (5 bases). The germline CDR1 and CDR2 sequences are SNHLY and FYNNEI. The V gene lost 6 bases and the J gene lost 5 bases, with 13 bases spanning the gap. The CDR3 consists of 13 residues. CDR3 in amino acids: CASSKPGATEAFF. CDR3 nucleotides: TGTGCCAGCAGCAAACCCGGGGCAACTGAAGCTTTCTTT.

The chain has TRBV15 and TRBJ2-2; D is tentatively TRBD1 or TRBD2 (5 bases each). Germline loops: CDR1 LNHNV, CDR2 YYDKDF (reference sequence). The CDR3 is 14 amino acids. The germline V and J ends were trimmed by 0 bases and 6 bases, with 8 bases remaining between them. CDR3 sequence: CATSRDGGAGELFF. As DNA, the CDR3 is TGTGCCACCAGCAGAGATGGGGGAGCCGGGGAGCTGTTTTTT. Full variable domain (rest looked up from reference TRBV15 and TRBJ2-2): DAMVIQNPRYQVTQFGKPVTLSCSQTLNHNVMYWYQQKSSQAPKLLFHYYDKDFNNEADTPDNFQSRRPNTSFCFLDIRSPGLGDTAMYLCATSRDGGAGELFFGEGSRLTVL.

This clonotype was found many times. This chain connects TRBV20-1 to TRBJ2-5, with D perhaps TRBD2 (5 bases). Germline CDR1 is DFQATT and CDR2 is SNEGSKA (reference sequence). CDR3 size: 17 residues. Trimming took off 6 bases at V and 1 base at J, with 24 bases between the two ends. CDR3 DNA sequence: TGCAGTGCCCTACCCCCCGCGGGCAGGAAAATCCAAGAGACCCAGTACTTC. Translated, it gives CSALPPAGRKIQETQYF.

The gene calls are TRBV6-1 and TRBJ2-5; 9 bases are a match to TRBD2. Germline CDR1 and CDR2: MNHNS and SASEGT. The V and J ends lost 4 bases and 3 bases, in that order; junction bases with no gene match: 3. The CDR3 is made up of 14 amino acids. The CDR3 is CASSVAGVEETQYF. In nucleotides, the CDR3 is TGTGCCAGCAGTGTAGCGGGAGTGGAAGAGACCCAGTACTTC.

This clonotype has at least ten counts. The V gene is TRBV5-1, the J gene TRBJ2-7; 7 nucleotides match TRBD1. V was pared by 4 bases and J by 6 bases, with 10 bases of the junction left unmatched. The germline CDR1 and CDR2 sequences are SGHRS and YFSETQ. The length of the CDR3 is 14 residues. This CDR3 reads CASSPQQGSGEQYF. In nucleotides, the CDR3 is TGCGCCAGCAGCCCCCAACAGGGGTCGGGCGAGCAGTACTTC. The variable domain in full, with the rest retrieved from reference TRBV5-1 and TRBJ2-7, is KAGVTQTPRYLIKTRGQQVTLSCSPISGHRSVSWYQQTPGQGLQFLFEYFSETQRNKGNFPGRFSGRQFSNSRSEMNVSTLELGDSALYLCASSPQQGSGEQYFGPGTRLTVT.

This clonotype was detected many times. J is TRBJ1-5 and V is TRBV27; no clear D gene. V shed 5 bases and J shed 2 bases, with 16 bases lying between them. This CDR3 contains 16 residues. Germline lookup yields CDR1 MNHEY and CDR2 SMNVEV (reference sequence). DNA for the CDR3: TGTGCCAGCAGTGACCGCGCGGTGGTTGGCAATCAGCCCCAGCATTTT. Translation gives CASSDRAVVGNQPQHF.

The table lists this clonotype with a few counts. The chain carries TRBV4-1 and TRBJ1-2; 10 bases match TRBD1. Trimming removed 5 bases from V and 4 bases from J; junction bases left unmatched: 7. This CDR3 spans 15 amino acids. CDR1 and CDR2 from the germline V gene are MGHRA and YSYEKL. CDR3 nucleotide sequence: TGCGCCAGCAGCGCGGACAGGGGGTGGGGCTATGGCTACACCTTC. Its translation: CASSADRGWGYGYTF.

V is TRBV2 and J is TRBJ1-5; no reliable D call. The CDR3 extends over 13 amino acids. Deletions cut 5 bases from V and 3 bases from J, with 8 bases between. The germline gives CDR1 SNHLY, CDR2 FYNNEI. CDR3 sequence (DNA): TGTGCCAGCAGTAGACTAGACAATCAGCCCCAGCATTTT. As protein: CASSRLDNQPQHF.

This chain links TRBV10-3 with TRBJ1-5; D not certain. V was clipped by 5 bases and J by 1 base, with 18 bases between them. The CDR3 is 17 amino acids. Looked up from germline, CDR1 is ENHRY and CDR2 is SYGVKD. The CDR3 loop is CAISPTVLPGSNQPQHF. CDR3 bases: TGTGCCATCAGTCCGACCGTCCTTCCCGGGAGCAATCAGCCCCAGCATTTT.

This chain links TRBV19 with TRBJ1-6; possibly TRBD1 for D (6 bases). Per the germline V gene, CDR1 is LNHDA and CDR2 is SQIVND (reference sequence). The CDR3 contains 14 residues. V lost 9 bases and J 5 bases, leaving 14 bases between the germline ends. In DNA form, the CDR3 reads TGTGCCAGCAGGATTAGGGGGGATAATTCACCCCTCCACTTT. This translates into CASRIRGDNSPLHF.

This clonotype was seen ten or more times. The gene calls are TRBV11-2 and TRBJ2-5; D could derive from TRBD1 or TRBD2 (6 bases each). Per germline, CDR1 SGHAT and CDR2 FQNNGV. This CDR3 spans 14 amino acids. Between the trimmed V and J ends, which lost 8 bases and 5 bases, there was a span of 18 bases. CDR3 bases: TGTGCCAGCCGCTCCCGTGGAGGGGGGGAGACCCAGTACTTC. Its protein product is CASRSRGGGETQYF.

This clonotype was seen repeatedly, ten times or more. The chain uses TRBV28 and TRBJ1-6; no definite D call. CDR1 is MDHEN, CDR2 SYDVKM, per germline. V lost 1 base and J lost 10, with 11 bases in between. The CDR3 loop spans 14 amino acids. The CDR3 spells CASSLLGLPSPLHF. The CDR3 coding sequence is TGTGCCAGCAGTTTATTGGGGTTACCATCACCCCTCCACTTT. The full variable domain, in which reference TRBV28 and TRBJ1-6 provide the parts outside the CDR3, is DVKVTQSSRYLVKRTGEKVFLECVQDMDHENMFWYRQDPGLGLRLIYFSYDVKMKEKGDIPEGYSVSREKKERFSLILESASTNQTSMYLCASSLLGLPSPLHFGNGTRLTVT.

The rearrangement links TRBV28 to TRBJ2-7, with unresolved D. The CDR3 contains 12 residues. Trimming removed 3 bases from V and 8 bases from J, with 11 bases in between. Germline V gene lookup returns CDR1 MDHEN and CDR2 SYDVKM. Written as DNA, the CDR3 is TGTGCCAGCAGTTTTGGCAATCTGAAGCAGTACTTC. Protein sequence: CASSFGNLKQYF.